The table lists the clone carrying this T cell receptor (beta chain) with a few counts. CDR3 length: 15 residues. Losses at the gene ends were 6 bases for V and 3 bases for J; bases not matched to a gene: 9. Looked up from germline, CDR1 is LNHDA and CDR2 is SQIVND (reference sequence). This entry comes from a study of blood T cell repertoires in COVID-19. Assay: immunoSEQ multiplex PCR; the TCRdb copy retains only in-frame clones and omits some. Seen here are about 180,000 clones, about 88% observed once, and the top ten hold under 0.65%. This chain connects TRBV19 to TRBJ1-2; 8 bases map to TRBD1. The TCR was taken from a man aged 55 to 70 with COVID-19, enrolled during active disease. The sequencing input was peripheral blood. This chain's CDR3 is CASRPPGGRDYGYTF. As DNA, the CDR3 is TGTGCCAGTAGGCCTCCAGGGGGCCGCGACTATGGCTACACCTTC.